The T cell receptor beta chain described here comes from a study of T cell clonotyping in hematopoietic cell transplantation. Study-level points and caveats: Pathologically expanded recipient clonotypes increased progressively from day 30 to day 180 as diversity fell.

The table came from immunoSEQ multiplex PCR; TCRdb's copy has only in-frame clones and leaves some out. The table shows fewer than 15,000 clones, with about half occurring only once. Details on this clone: Its matching antigen is unknown.

CDR3 length equals 15 residues. V shed 0 bases and J shed 8 bases, with 11 bases lying between them. CDR1 LGHNA and CDR2 YSLEER come from the germline V gene. The chain joins TRBV4-3 to TRBJ1-6, with D uncertain. The source of this sequence is a man aged 50 to 59 in good health. Some clones in this sample may be carry-over from other donors' samples. Sample: peripheral blood mononuclear cells. CDR3: CASSQDGSGYSPLHF. The CDR3, as DNA: TGCGCCAGCAGCCAAGACGGATCCGGATATTCACCCCTCCACTTT.